A single sample is the source of the 26 T cell receptor beta chains below, sequenced in a study of blood T cell repertoires in COVID-19. Repertoires were generated with immunoSEQ multiplex PCR, while TCRdb's copy carries only in-frame clones and drops some. Of about 270,000 clones detected, roughly 90% appear once; the ten largest clones hold more than 10%. Sequenced input: peripheral blood. The receptors stem from a woman in her 30s with COVID-19, enrolled during active disease.

The chain couples TRBV11-2 to TRBJ1-2, with 9 bases identical to TRBD1. The CDR3 has 14 amino acids. Germline V gene sequence: CDR1 SGHAT, CDR2 FQNNGV. V shed 3 bases and J 5 bases; nucleotides not matched to a gene: 4. The CDR3 nucleotides read TGTGCCAGCAGCTTGGGACAGGGAGGGTATGGCTACACCTTC. Translating gives CASSLGQGGYGYTF.

The V gene is TRBV2, the J gene TRBJ2-7; a weak D match, TRBD1 (6 bases). The CDR3 runs 16 residues. Germline V gene data show CDR1 as SNHLY and CDR2 as FYNNEI. V was trimmed by 6 bases and J by 2 bases, leaving 20 bases between them. CDR3 sequence reads: CASRHPGTSDPYEQYF. The CDR3 DNA is TGTGCCAGCAGACACCCTGGGACATCGGATCCCTACGAGCAGTACTTC.

This clone came up once. V and J are TRBV6-5 and TRBJ1-3; D is possibly TRBD1 (6 bases). V shed 6 bases and J shed 5 bases, with 14 bases lying between them. Looked up from germline, CDR1 is MNHEY and CDR2 is SVGAGI. The CDR3 length is 14 residues. The chain's CDR3 is CASSTGTIRNTIYF. The CDR3 bases are TGTGCCAGCAGCACCGGGACAATAAGAAACACCATATATTTT.

In this sample, this clone turned up once. The rearrangement links TRBV27 to TRBJ2-3; 12 positions match TRBD2. Trimming cost V 2 bases and J 6 bases; bases outside gene matches: 3. This CDR3 has 15 residues. In germline, CDR1 is MNHEY, CDR2 SMNVEV (reference sequence). The DNA for the CDR3 is TGTGCCAGCAGTTTACCTAGCGGGGGGGTCGATACGCAGTATTTT. Its translation is CASSLPSGGVDTQYF.

This chain links TRBV2 with TRBJ1-2, with D tentatively TRBD1 (6 bases). The CDR3 consists of 13 residues. CDR1 SNHLY and CDR2 FYNNEI come from the germline V gene. The V and J ends lost 7 bases and 4 bases respectively, with 13 bases between them. The DNA of the CDR3 is TGTGCCAGCACAGTTGGACAGCTCTATGGCTACACCTTC. Protein sequence: CASTVGQLYGYTF. The full variable domain, completed using reference TRBV2 and TRBJ1-2, is EPEVTQTPSHQVTQMGQEVILRCVPISNHLYFYWYRQILGQKVEFLVSFYNNEISEKSEIFDDQFSVERPDGSNFTLKIRSTKLEDSAMYFCASTVGQLYGYTFGSGTRLTVV.

The V call is TRBV6-4, the J call TRBJ1-1; D gene uncertain. CDR3 length equals 13 residues. V lost 4 bases and J lost 1, with 7 bases in between. Germline CDR1 is MRHNA and CDR2 is SNTAGT. CDR3 protein: CASSVVPNTEAFF. CDR3 bases: TGTGCCAGCAGTGTAGTTCCGAACACTGAAGCTTTCTTT.

This clone was recorded once. This chain connects TRBV19 to TRBJ2-1; TRBD1 agrees at 8 bases. This CDR3 has 14 amino acids. V lost 5 bases and J lost 6; bases outside the gene matches: 6. Germline CDR1 reads LNHDA; CDR2 reads SQIVND (reference sequence). CDR3 in DNA: TGTGCCAGTAGTGAGGACAGGGTAGGCAATGAGCAGTTCTTC. This gives the protein CASSEDRVGNEQFF.

The V and J genes are TRBV6-5 and TRBJ2-7, with D perhaps matching TRBD1 (5 bases). V lost 2 bases and J lost 2, with 13 bases in between. Germline CDR1 and CDR2: MNHEY and SVGAGI. The length of the CDR3 is 15 residues. The CDR3: CASSYALTGPYEQYF. The CDR3 DNA is TGTGCCAGCAGTTACGCGCTAACAGGCCCCTACGAGCAGTACTTC.

V usage is TRBV28 and J usage is TRBJ2-2, with D possibly TRBD1 on 6 matching bases. V was cut by 3 bases and J by 2 bases, with 10 bases left in between. This CDR3 region has 15 residues. Germline loops: CDR1 MDHEN, CDR2 SYDVKM. This CDR3 reads CASSFWGLNTGELFF. The CDR3 nucleotides read TGTGCCAGCAGTTTTTGGGGGCTAAACACCGGGGAGCTGTTTTTT.

The chain joins TRBV7-8 to TRBJ2-7; TRBD1 aligns across 9 bases. This CDR3 has 15 amino acids. Germline trimming cut 9 bases from V and 4 bases from J; bases unmatched to any gene: 13. From germline, CDR1 is SGHVS and CDR2 FQNEAQ. CDR3 protein: CASATGRQGVYEQYF. In DNA, the CDR3 is TGTGCCAGTGCCACGGGGAGACAGGGGGTATACGAGCAGTACTTC.

There are a few counts of this clone. J is TRBJ2-7 and V is TRBV11-2; the D gene is possibly TRBD1 (5 bases). In germline, CDR1 is SGHAT, CDR2 FQNNGV. CDR3 length equals 13 residues. V was trimmed by 1 base and J by 3 bases, leaving 7 bases between them. Written as DNA, the CDR3 is TGTGCCAGCAGCTTAGCAGGGATCTACGAGCAGTACTTC. Amino acid sequence: CASSLAGIYEQYF.

The chain is built from TRBV7-9 and TRBJ1-6; a weak D match, TRBD1 (6 bases). V lost 5 bases and J lost 5, with 19 bases in between. The CDR3 consists of 17 residues. Germline V gene sequence: CDR1 SEHNR, CDR2 FQNEAQ (reference sequence). The CDR3 nucleotides read TGTGCCAGCAGCCGTCGACAGGCCCCTCTGGATAATTCACCCCTCCACTTT. This translates into CASSRRQAPLDNSPLHF.

The rearrangement uses TRBV7-2 and TRBJ2-1; TRBD2 might be the D (6 bases). The CDR3 runs to 16 residues. V was pared by 2 bases and J by 2 bases, with 13 bases between. The germline V gene has CDR1 SGHTA and CDR2 FQGNSA. The DNA of the CDR3 is TGTGCCAGCAGCTTATCGGCGGGGAGCGCCTACAATGAGCAGTTCTTC. As protein: CASSLSAGSAYNEQFF.

CDR3 residues: CASGAGVGGGNTIYF. DNA of the CDR3: TGTGCCAGCGGCGCCGGGGTAGGGGGAGGAAACACCATATATTTT. The chain is built from TRBV2 and TRBJ1-3, with D maybe TRBD1 (6 bases). The length of the CDR3 is 15 residues. CDR1 and CDR2 from the germline V gene are SNHLY and FYNNEI. V was pared by 8 bases and J by 4 bases, with 18 bases between.

The J gene is TRBJ1-1, the V gene TRBV18; no definite D call. Germline CDR1 and CDR2: KGHSH and LQKENI. Between the trimmed V and J ends, which lost 3 bases and 6 bases, there was a span of 17 bases. The CDR3 loop spans 15 amino acids. CDR3 residues: CASSPDRGVVSEAFF. The DNA of the CDR3 is TGTGCCAGCTCACCGGACCGGGGAGTGGTCTCTGAAGCTTTCTTT.

The genes are TRBV4-1 and TRBJ1-2; 9 bases align to TRBD1. The germline CDR1 and CDR2 sequences are MGHRA and YSYEKL. V lost 3 bases, J lost 8 bases, and 16 bases stayed unmatched. The CDR3 loop spans 17 amino acids. CDR3 residues: CASSHTLPGTGWAGYTF. CDR3 DNA: TGCGCCAGCAGCCACACTCTTCCCGGGACAGGGTGGGCCGGCTACACCTTC.

The chain combines TRBV2 with TRBJ1-1, with 8 bases aligning to TRBD1. This CDR3 comprises 15 residues. Germline V lookup: CDR1 SNHLY, CDR2 FYNNEI. V trimming: 6 bases; J trimming: 2 bases; junction bases outside the gene matches: 8. The CDR3 DNA is TGTGCCAGCAGCTTACAGGGGGTAATAAACACTGAAGCTTTCTTT. This encodes CASSLQGVINTEAFF. Variable domain in full (rest from reference TRBV2 and TRBJ1-1): EPEVTQTPSHQVTQMGQEVILRCVPISNHLYFYWYRQILGQKVEFLVSFYNNEISEKSEIFDDQFSVERPDGSNFTLKIRSTKLEDSAMYFCASSLQGVINTEAFFGQGTRLTVV.

The chain joins TRBV7-9 to TRBJ1-1; weak D call: TRBD1 (6 bases). The CDR3 consists of 15 residues. V was shortened by 3 bases and J by 0 bases, with 11 bases between the two germline ends. The germline V gene encodes CDR1 SEHNR and CDR2 FQNEAQ (reference sequence). The CDR3 sequence is CASSLKGGMNTEAFF. CDR3 coding DNA: TGTGCCAGCAGCTTGAAAGGGGGAATGAACACTGAAGCTTTCTTT.

This chain uses TRBV7-9 with TRBJ2-1; possibly TRBD1 for D (5 bases). This CDR3 contains 15 residues. The V and J ends lost 1 base and 4 bases respectively, with 11 bases between them. Germline assignment: CDR1 SEHNR and CDR2 FQNEAQ (reference sequence). The CDR3: CASSLVKGSYNEQFF. DNA for the CDR3: TGTGCCAGCAGCTTAGTGAAGGGGTCGTACAATGAGCAGTTCTTC.

This rearrangement joins TRBV19 to TRBJ2-5; 9 nucleotides match TRBD2. The CDR3 is 15 amino acids. The germline gives CDR1 LNHDA, CDR2 SQIVND (reference sequence). Trimming at V came to 3 bases and at J to 4 bases, leaving 6 bases not matched to a gene. CDR3 region: CASSMGGGAAETQYF. The DNA of the CDR3 is TGTGCCAGTAGTATGGGCGGGGGGGCCGCAGAGACCCAGTACTTC.

The rearrangement joins TRBV7-2 to TRBJ2-1, with 10 bases fitting TRBD2. Germline V CDR1 and CDR2: SGHTA, FQGNSA. This CDR3 contains 16 residues. Trimming took 6 bases from V and 3 from J; bases not matched to a gene: 8. The CDR3 protein is CASRPLAGAHYNEQFF. CDR3 DNA: TGTGCCAGCAGGCCCCTAGCGGGGGCCCACTACAATGAGCAGTTCTTC.

The rearrangement links TRBV14 to TRBJ1-1; no reliable D call. The germline V and J ends were trimmed by 10 bases and 3 bases, with 15 bases remaining between them. CDR3 length equals 13 residues. Germline V gene sequence: CDR1 SGHDN, CDR2 FVKESK. CDR3 in amino acids: CAIYLKGDTEAFF. Here the CDR3 DNA reads TGTGCCATCTATTTGAAGGGAGACACTGAAGCTTTCTTT.

This clone was detected once. The J gene is TRBJ1-1, the V gene TRBV7-9; the match to TRBD1 covers 8 bases. CDR1 and CDR2 (germline): SEHNR, FQNEAQ (reference sequence). This CDR3 contains 18 residues. The trim removed 1 base at V and 4 bases at J, leaving 14 bases unmatched. The CDR3 sequence: CASSLVGRQGTGGTEAFF. CDR3 DNA sequence: TGTGCCAGCAGCTTAGTGGGGCGACAGGGGACGGGCGGCACTGAAGCTTTCTTT.

The CDR3 DNA reads as TGTGCCAGCAGCGTAGGACCGGGATCTGAAGCTTTCTTT. It is translated as CASSVGPGSEAFF. The chain has TRBV9 and TRBJ1-1; no definite D call. V lost 0 bases and J 6 bases, leaving 9 bases between the germline ends. The germline gives CDR1 SGDLS, CDR2 YYNGEE. The CDR3 extends over 13 amino acids.

The rearrangement uses TRBV3-1 (or the pseudogene TRBV3-2) and TRBJ2-7; 8 nucleotides agree with TRBD1. Germline CDR1 reads LGHDT; CDR2 reads YNNKEL (reference sequence). V shed 5 bases and J 3 bases; nucleotides not matched to a gene: 6. CDR3 length: 14 residues. CDR3 sequence reads: CASSAWTGSYEQYF. CDR3 coding DNA: TGTGCCAGCAGCGCCTGGACAGGGAGCTACGAGCAGTACTTC.

V usage is TRBV13 and J usage is TRBJ2-7, with TRBD1 matching 7 bases. Germline V gene sequence: CDR1 PRHDT, CDR2 FYEKMQ (reference sequence). Trimming took 5 bases from V and 3 from J; bases not matched to a gene: 10. The CDR3 has 15 amino acids. CDR3 coding DNA: TGTGCCAGCAGCGTAACCGGGACAGTTCTCTACGAGCAGTACTTC. The encoded protein is CASSVTGTVLYEQYF.